These 5 T cell receptor beta chains were sequenced from one sample in a study of blood T cell repertoires in COVID-19. Some clones are missing from TCRdb's copy, which holds only in-frame ones; the method was immunoSEQ multiplex PCR. The repertoire holds a few hundred thousand clones, with 70% to 85% as singletons. Sequences were obtained from peripheral blood. These TCRs come from a man between 40 and 49 years old who had recovered from COVID-19.

DNA of the CDR3: TGCGCCAGCAGCTTAATTACAGGGGACCTCTCCTATAATTCACCCCTCCACTTT. It translates to CASSLITGDLSYNSPLHF. This sequence joins TRBV5-1 and TRBJ1-6; 7 bases line up with TRBD1. The CDR3 consists of 18 residues. The V segment lost 2 bases and the J segment 0 bases; nucleotides outside the gene matches: 8. Germline V gene sequence: CDR1 SGHRS, CDR2 YFSETQ.

The genes are TRBV19 and TRBJ1-5; 7 nucleotides line up with TRBD1. Germline-derived CDR1 and CDR2 are LNHDA and SQIVND (reference sequence). With V trimmed by 3 bases and J by 6 bases, 14 bases remained unmatched. This CDR3 spans 17 amino acids. The CDR3 region has the DNA TGTGCCAGTAGTATGACAGGGCATAGCGGCGGCAGTCAGCCCCAGCATTTT. Its translation: CASSMTGHSGGSQPQHF. Filled out from reference TRBV19 and TRBJ1-5, the complete variable domain reads DGGITQSPKYLFRKEGQNVTLSCEQNLNHDAMYWYRQDPGQGLRLIYYSQIVNDFQKGDIAEGYSVSREKKESFPLTVTSAQKNPTAFYLCASSMTGHSGGSQPQHFGDGTRLSIL.

This sequence joins TRBV6-6 and TRBJ1-3, with D hard to call. CDR3 length: 16 residues. CDR1 and CDR2 (germline): MNHNY, SVGAGI (reference sequence). V dropped 6 bases and J dropped 0 bases, with 15 bases sitting between them. The CDR3 region is CASRPLGPSSGNTIYF. As DNA, the CDR3 is TGTGCCAGCAGGCCCTTGGGCCCCTCCTCTGGAAACACCATATATTTT.

This clone has just one count. The CDR3 coding sequence is TGTGCCAGCAGCCAAGATATCGGGGATACGCAGTATTTT. Translated, it gives CASSQDIGDTQYF. The rearrangement uses TRBV3-1 (or the pseudogene TRBV3-2) and TRBJ2-3; D remains ambiguous. The CDR3 consists of 13 residues. The V and J ends lost 0 bases and 6 bases respectively, with 7 bases between them. Per the germline V gene, CDR1 is LGHDT and CDR2 is YNNKEL (reference sequence).

The CDR3 loop is CASSGRRQGRTGELFF. Here the CDR3 DNA reads TGTGCCAGCAGTGGCCGCCGACAGGGAAGGACCGGGGAGCTGTTTTTT. The chain links TRBV6-1 to TRBJ2-2, with 7 bases that match TRBD1. V lost 4 bases to trimming and J lost 5 bases; unmatched junction nucleotides: 10. The CDR3 is 16 amino acids. The germline V gene has CDR1 MNHNS and CDR2 SASEGT.